A selection of T cell receptor beta chains follows, all from one sample in a study of cytomegalovirus exposure and HLA in healthy donors. The data were produced by immunoSEQ multiplex PCR, yet TCRdb's version contains in-frame clones alone and is incomplete. The sample carries around 130,000 clones, around three quarters recorded once. The sample was PBMCs. Every receptor here comes from a man younger than 35 in good health and CMV-seropositive. CDR3s include the opening cysteine and the closing phenylalanine or tryptophan. Each record gives: V gene, D gene, J gene, clone size, CDR3 DNA, CDR3 protein. A D gene is named only where the DNA matches it firmly. Clone size, where shown, is once, few, many, or a class for clones that have expanded.

v_gene: TRBV15
d_gene: .
j_gene: TRBJ1-5
abundance: .
CDR3nt: TGTGCCACCAGCAGAGCGACAGATAGCAATCAGCCCCAGCATTTT
CDR3aa: CATSRATDSNQPQHF

v_gene: TRBV14
d_gene: TRBD2
j_gene: TRBJ2-1
abundance: .
CDR3nt: TGTGCCAGCAGCCTTAGCGGGGCAACCATCTACAATGAGCAGTTCTTC
CDR3aa: CASSLSGATIYNEQFF

v_gene: TRBV29-1
d_gene: .
j_gene: TRBJ1-1
abundance: .
CDR3nt: TGCAGCGTCCCTACGGGGGGGAACACTGAAGCTTTCTTT
CDR3aa: CSVPTGGNTEAFF

v_gene: TRBV5-6
d_gene: .
j_gene: TRBJ2-1
abundance: .
CDR3nt: TGTGCCAGCAGCATCGCGGGGTTAGAGGAGTTCTTC
CDR3aa: CASSIAGLEEFF

v_gene: TRBV4-1
d_gene: .
j_gene: TRBJ1-3
abundance: .
CDR3nt: TGCGCCAGCAGCCAATTCGGTCCTGGAAACACCATATATTTT
CDR3aa: CASSQFGPGNTIYF

v_gene: TRBV18
d_gene: .
j_gene: TRBJ1-3
abundance: few
CDR3nt: TGTGCCAGCTCACCGCCCGGGACACGTTTAGGAAACACCATATATTTT
CDR3aa: CASSPPGTRLGNTIYF

v_gene: TRBV5-5
d_gene: .
j_gene: TRBJ2-7
abundance: once
CDR3nt: TGTGCCAGCAGCTTGACTGACGAGCAGTACTTC
CDR3aa: CASSLTDEQYF

v_gene: TRBV18
d_gene: .
j_gene: TRBJ2-2
abundance: once
CDR3nt: TGTGCCAGCTCAAAAGGGGACAACAACCTTAGGACCGGGGAGCTGTTTTTT
CDR3aa: CASSKGDNNLRTGELFF

v_gene: TRBV28
d_gene: .
j_gene: TRBJ1-2
abundance: .
CDR3nt: TGTGCCAGCACCCCAACGGGGGTCGGCTATGGCTACACCTTC
CDR3aa: CASTPTGVGYGYTF

v_gene: TRBV7-6
d_gene: TRBD2
j_gene: TRBJ2-7
abundance: .
CDR3nt: TGTGCCAGCAGCTTGATGGGGGCGGGGGGCTACGAGCAGTACTTC
CDR3aa: CASSLMGAGGYEQYF

v_gene: TRBV7-8
d_gene: .
j_gene: TRBJ1-5
abundance: .
CDR3nt: TGTGCCAGCAGCTTAGCGTCGGGGCAGCCCCAGCATTTT
CDR3aa: CASSLASGQPQHF

v_gene: TRBV18
d_gene: .
j_gene: TRBJ2-7
abundance: .
CDR3nt: TGTGCCAGCTCACCCCTCCGGGAGCCGACCTACGAGCAGTACTTC
CDR3aa: CASSPLREPTYEQYF

v_gene: TRBV19
d_gene: .
j_gene: TRBJ1-1
abundance: .
CDR3nt: TGTGCCAGTAGTATCGGACCGGACATCTTCATGAACACTGAAGCTTTCTTT
CDR3aa: CASSIGPDIFMNTEAFF

v_gene: TRBV12-5
d_gene: .
j_gene: TRBJ1-1
abundance: .
CDR3nt: TGTGCTAGTGGTTTGAACGAAGGGGCTACTGAAGCTTTCTTT
CDR3aa: CASGLNEGATEAFF

v_gene: TRBV7-9
d_gene: .
j_gene: TRBJ1-5
abundance: .
CDR3nt: TGCGCCAGCAGCTTACGGGGAAACAATCAGCCCCAGCATTTT
CDR3aa: CASSLRGNNQPQHF

v_gene: TRBV27
d_gene: .
j_gene: TRBJ2-2
abundance: .
CDR3nt: TGTGCCAGCAGTTTATCGGGGGCTCCGAACACCGGGGAGCTGTTTTTT
CDR3aa: CASSLSGAPNTGELFF

v_gene: TRBV30
d_gene: TRBD2
j_gene: TRBJ2-1
abundance: .
CDR3nt: TGTGCCTGGAGTGGGACTAGCGGCTCTGAGCAGTTCTTC
CDR3aa: CAWSGTSGSEQFF

v_gene: TRBV6-5
d_gene: .
j_gene: TRBJ1-2
abundance: once
CDR3nt: TGTGCCAGCACCCTTCGTGGGCGGGGGAACTATGGCTACACCTTC
CDR3aa: CASTLRGRGNYGYTF

v_gene: TRBV19
d_gene: .
j_gene: TRBJ1-2
abundance: .
CDR3nt: TGTGCCAGCGAACATTTCCGGGGATTCACTAACTATGGCTACACCTTC
CDR3aa: CASEHFRGFTNYGYTF

v_gene: TRBV6-5
d_gene: TRBD1
j_gene: TRBJ1-2
abundance: few
CDR3nt: TGTGCCAGCAGCCCGGGACAGTGGGACGGCTACACCTTC
CDR3aa: CASSPGQWDGYTF

v_gene: TRBV19
d_gene: .
j_gene: TRBJ2-4
abundance: .
CDR3nt: TGTGCCAGTAGTATGGGCCAGGAAGACAGTCAGTACTTC
CDR3aa: CASSMGQEDSQYF

v_gene: TRBV27
d_gene: TRBD2
j_gene: TRBJ2-7
abundance: .
CDR3nt: TGTGCCAGCAGTTTAAGGGCTAGCGGGGGGGCTCAATCCTACGAGCAGTACTTC
CDR3aa: CASSLRASGGAQSYEQYF

v_gene: TRBV21-1
d_gene: .
j_gene: TRBJ2-7
abundance: .
CDR3nt: TGTGCCAGCAGCAGAAGAGGAGGCGAGCAGTACTTC
CDR3aa: CASSRRGGEQYF

v_gene: TRBV6-5
d_gene: TRBD2
j_gene: TRBJ2-1
abundance: .
CDR3nt: TGTGCCAGCAGTTACAAAGCGGGGGGGCCGGGAAATGAGCAGTTCTTC
CDR3aa: CASSYKAGGPGNEQFF

v_gene: TRBV10-1
d_gene: .
j_gene: TRBJ2-5
abundance: .
CDR3nt: TGCGCCAGCTGCTCGGTTCAGGGGTTTCAAGAGACCCAGTACTTC
CDR3aa: CASCSVQGFQETQYF

v_gene: TRBV25-1
d_gene: .
j_gene: TRBJ1-3
abundance: few
CDR3nt: TGTGCCAGCAGTGAATGGGCAGGCTTCTCTGGAAACACCATATATTTT
CDR3aa: CASSEWAGFSGNTIYF

v_gene: TRBV2
d_gene: .
j_gene: TRBJ1-2
abundance: .
CDR3nt: TGTGCCAGCAGCACCACCAGAGGCGGAGGGGAAGGCTACACCTTC
CDR3aa: CASSTTRGGGEGYTF

v_gene: TRBV2
d_gene: TRBD1
j_gene: TRBJ2-7
abundance: .
CDR3nt: TGTGCCAGCAGTCCCGGGACAGGATACGAGCAGTACTTC
CDR3aa: CASSPGTGYEQYF

v_gene: TRBV7-2
d_gene: TRBD1
j_gene: TRBJ2-3
abundance: few
CDR3nt: TGTGCCAGCAGCCGGGGACAGCCAACCACAGATACGCAGTATTTT
CDR3aa: CASSRGQPTTDTQYF